This T cell receptor beta chain derives from a study of blood T cell repertoires in COVID-19. The overall study: The United States, Italy and Spain supplied acute and convalescent COVID-19 samples. T cells, B-cell-depleted T cells, or PBMCs supplied cDNA or gDNA.

Generated by immunoSEQ multiplex PCR, the TCRdb table keeps only in-frame clones and is missing some. The sample lists about 250,000 clones, roughly 82% occurring once. This CDR3 has 14 residues. J gave up 8 bases and V 11 bases, and 12 bases lay outside the gene matches. Germline V lookup: CDR1 SGHTA, CDR2 FQGNSA. The sequence was collected from a woman between 70 and 85 years old with acute or convalescent COVID-19. The chain joins TRBV7-2 to TRBJ1-5; 10 bases match TRBD1. The sample taken for sequencing was peripheral blood. The CDR3 DNA reads as TGTGCCTCGAAAAGGGGACAGGGGATGGAGCCCCAGCATTTT. Translation gives CASKRGQGMEPQHF.